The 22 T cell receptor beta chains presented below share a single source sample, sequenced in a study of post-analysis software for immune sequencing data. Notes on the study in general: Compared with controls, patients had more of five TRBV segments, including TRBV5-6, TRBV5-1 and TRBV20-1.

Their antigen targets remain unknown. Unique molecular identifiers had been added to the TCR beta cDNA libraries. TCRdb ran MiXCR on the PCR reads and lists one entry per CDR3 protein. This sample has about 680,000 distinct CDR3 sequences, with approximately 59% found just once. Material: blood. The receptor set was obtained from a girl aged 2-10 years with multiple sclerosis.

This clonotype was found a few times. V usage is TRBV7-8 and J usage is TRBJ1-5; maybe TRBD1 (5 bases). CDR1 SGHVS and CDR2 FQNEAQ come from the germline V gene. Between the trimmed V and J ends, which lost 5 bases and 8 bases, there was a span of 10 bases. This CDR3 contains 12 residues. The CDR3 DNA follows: TGTGCCAGCAGCCCAGGGTTGGAGCCCCAGCATTTT. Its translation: CASSPGLEPQHF.

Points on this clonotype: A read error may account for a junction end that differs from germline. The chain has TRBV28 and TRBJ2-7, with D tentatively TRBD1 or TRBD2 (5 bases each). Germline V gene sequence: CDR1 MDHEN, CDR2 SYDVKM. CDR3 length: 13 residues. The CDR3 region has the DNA TGTGCCTGCAGTTTTGGGGGATCCTACGAGCAGTACTTC. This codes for CACSFGGSYEQYF. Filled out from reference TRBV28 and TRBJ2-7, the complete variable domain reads DVKVTQSSRYLVKRTGEKVFLECVQDMDHENMFWYRQDPGLGLRLIYFSYDVKMKEKGDIPEGYSVSREKKERFSLILESASTNQTSMYLCACSFGGSYEQYFGPGTRLTVT.

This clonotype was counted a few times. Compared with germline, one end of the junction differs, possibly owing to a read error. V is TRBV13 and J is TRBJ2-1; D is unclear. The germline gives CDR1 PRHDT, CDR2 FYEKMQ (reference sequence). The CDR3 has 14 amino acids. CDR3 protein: CASSLGLRGNEQFF. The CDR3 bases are TGTGCCAGCAGCTTAGGCTTGCGTGGCAATGAACAGTTCTTC.

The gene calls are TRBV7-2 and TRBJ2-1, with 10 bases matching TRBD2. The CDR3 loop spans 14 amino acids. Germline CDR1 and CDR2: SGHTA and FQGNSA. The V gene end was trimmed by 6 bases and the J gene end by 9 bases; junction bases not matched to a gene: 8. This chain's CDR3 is CASRERTSGGEQFF. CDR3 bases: TGTGCCAGCAGGGAGAGGACTAGCGGAGGTGAGCAGTTCTTC. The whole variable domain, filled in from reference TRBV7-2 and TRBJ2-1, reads GAGVSQSPSNKVTEKGKDVELRCDPISGHTALYWYRQSLGQGLEFLIYFQGNSAPDKSGLPSDRFSAERTGGSVSTLTIQRTQQEDSAVYLCASRERTSGGEQFFGPGTRLTVL.

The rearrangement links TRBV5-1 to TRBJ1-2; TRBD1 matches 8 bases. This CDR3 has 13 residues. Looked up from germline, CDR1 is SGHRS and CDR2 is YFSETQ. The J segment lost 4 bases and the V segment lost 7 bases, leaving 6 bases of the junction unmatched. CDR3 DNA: TGCGCCAGCGGAACAGGGGGGACCTATGGCTACACCTTC. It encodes CASGTGGTYGYTF.

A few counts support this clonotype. The CDR3: CSVAPSLGPFNEQFF. The DNA of the CDR3 is TGCAGCGTCGCTCCCTCGCTGGGGCCCTTCAATGAGCAGTTCTTC. The rearrangement links TRBV29-1 to TRBJ2-1; D is possibly TRBD1 (5 bases). The length of the CDR3 is 15 residues. Trimming left V 6 bases short and J 6 bases short, with 21 bases between. Looked up from germline, CDR1 is SQVTM and CDR2 is ANQGSEA.

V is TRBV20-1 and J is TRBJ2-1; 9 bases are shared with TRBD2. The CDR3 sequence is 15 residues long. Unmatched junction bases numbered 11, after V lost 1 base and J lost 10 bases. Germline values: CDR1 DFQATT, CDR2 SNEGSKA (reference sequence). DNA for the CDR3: TGCAGTGCTAGAGGTCTAGCGGGAAGTTCCTACGAGCAGTTCTTC. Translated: CSARGLAGSSYEQFF.

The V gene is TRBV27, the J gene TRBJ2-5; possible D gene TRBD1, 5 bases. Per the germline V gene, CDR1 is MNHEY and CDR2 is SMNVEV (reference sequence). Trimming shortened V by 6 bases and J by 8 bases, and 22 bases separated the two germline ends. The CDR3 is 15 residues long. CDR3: CASRRNLGQLATQYF. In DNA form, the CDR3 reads TGTGCCAGCAGACGAAATCTCGGACAATTAGCCACCCAGTACTTC.

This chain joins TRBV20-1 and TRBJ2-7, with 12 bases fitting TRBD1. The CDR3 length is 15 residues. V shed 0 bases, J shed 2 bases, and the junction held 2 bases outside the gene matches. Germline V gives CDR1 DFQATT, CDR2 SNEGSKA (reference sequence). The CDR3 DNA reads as TGCAGTGCTAGAGATGGGACAGGGGGCCCCTACGAGCAGTACTTC. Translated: CSARDGTGGPYEQYF.

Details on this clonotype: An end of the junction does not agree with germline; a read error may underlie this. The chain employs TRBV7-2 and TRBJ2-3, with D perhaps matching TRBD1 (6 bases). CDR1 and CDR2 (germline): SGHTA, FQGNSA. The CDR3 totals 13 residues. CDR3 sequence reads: CASSAAQGDTQYF. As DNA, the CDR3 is TGTGCCAGCAGCGCGGCACAGGGAGATACACAGTATTTT.

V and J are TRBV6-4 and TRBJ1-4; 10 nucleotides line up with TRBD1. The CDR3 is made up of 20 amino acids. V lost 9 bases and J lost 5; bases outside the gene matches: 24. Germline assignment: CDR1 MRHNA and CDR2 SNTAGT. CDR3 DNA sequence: TGTGCCAGTCGACCGGGACAGGGGAATCGGCGAAGATCCTTCAATGAAAAACTGTTTTTT. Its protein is CASRPGQGNRRRSFNEKLFF.

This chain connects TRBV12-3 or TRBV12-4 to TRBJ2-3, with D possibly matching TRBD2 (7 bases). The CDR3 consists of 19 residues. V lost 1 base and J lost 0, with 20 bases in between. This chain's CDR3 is CASSLDSAGAGPSTDTQYF. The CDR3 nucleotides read TGTGCCAGCAGTTTAGACTCGGCGGGGGCCGGTCCTAGCACAGATACGCAGTATTTT.

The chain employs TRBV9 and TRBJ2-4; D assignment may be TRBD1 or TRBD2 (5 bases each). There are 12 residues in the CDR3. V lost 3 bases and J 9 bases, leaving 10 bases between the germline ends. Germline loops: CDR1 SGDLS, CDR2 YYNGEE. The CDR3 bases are TGTGCCAGCAGCGGGGGGACCGGCATTCAGTACTTC. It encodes CASSGGTGIQYF.

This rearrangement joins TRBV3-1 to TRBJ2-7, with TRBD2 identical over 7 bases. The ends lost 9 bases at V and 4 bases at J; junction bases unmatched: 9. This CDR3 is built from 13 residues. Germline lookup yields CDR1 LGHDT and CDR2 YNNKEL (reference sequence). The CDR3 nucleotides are TGTGCCAGTAAGGGCGGGAGCGAATACGAGCAGTACTTC. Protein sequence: CASKGGSEYEQYF.

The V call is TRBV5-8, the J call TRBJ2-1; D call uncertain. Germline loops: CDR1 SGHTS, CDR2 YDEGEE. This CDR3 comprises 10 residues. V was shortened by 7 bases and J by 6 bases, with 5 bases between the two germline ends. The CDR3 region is CASLFNEQFF. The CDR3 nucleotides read TGTGCCAGCCTATTCAATGAGCAGTTCTTC.

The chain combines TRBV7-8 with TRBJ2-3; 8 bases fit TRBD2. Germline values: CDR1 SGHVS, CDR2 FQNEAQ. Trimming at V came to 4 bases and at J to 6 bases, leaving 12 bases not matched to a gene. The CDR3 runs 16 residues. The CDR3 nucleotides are TGTGCCAGCAGCTCCAAGGCGGGGGGAACCACGGATACGCAGTATTTT. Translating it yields CASSSKAGGTTDTQYF.

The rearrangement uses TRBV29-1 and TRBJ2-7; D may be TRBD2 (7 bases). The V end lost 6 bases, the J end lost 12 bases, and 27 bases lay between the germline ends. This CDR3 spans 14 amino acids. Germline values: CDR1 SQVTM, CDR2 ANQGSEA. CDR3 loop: CSVGGGKVPETRYF. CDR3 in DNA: TGCAGCGTAGGGGGGGGAAAAGTTCCAGAGACCCGGTACTTC.

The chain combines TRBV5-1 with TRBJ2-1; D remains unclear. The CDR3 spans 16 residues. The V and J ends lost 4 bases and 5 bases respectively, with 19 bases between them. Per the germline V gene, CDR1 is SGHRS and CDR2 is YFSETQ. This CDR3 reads CASSRRSDQPNNEQFF. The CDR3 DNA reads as TGCGCCAGCAGCCGTAGGTCGGACCAGCCGAACAATGAGCAGTTCTTC.

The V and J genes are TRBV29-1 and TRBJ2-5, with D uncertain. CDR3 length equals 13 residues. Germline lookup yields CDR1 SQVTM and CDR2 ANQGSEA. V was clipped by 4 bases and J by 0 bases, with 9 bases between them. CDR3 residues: CSVVPRDQETQYF. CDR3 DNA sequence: TGCAGCGTTGTCCCCAGAGACCAAGAGACCCAGTACTTC. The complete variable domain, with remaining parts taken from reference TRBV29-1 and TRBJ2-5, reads SAVISQKPSRDICQRGTSLTIQCQVDSQVTMMFWYRQQPGQSLTLIATANQGSEATYESGFVIDKFPISRPNLTFSTLTVSNMSPEDSSIYLCSVVPRDQETQYFGPGTRLLVL.

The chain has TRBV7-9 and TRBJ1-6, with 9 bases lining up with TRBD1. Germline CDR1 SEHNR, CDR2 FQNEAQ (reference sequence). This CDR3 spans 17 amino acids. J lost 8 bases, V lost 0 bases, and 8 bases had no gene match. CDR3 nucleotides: TGTGCCAGCAGCTTAGCGATGCGGGACAGGGTGTATTCACCCCTCCACTTT. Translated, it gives CASSLAMRDRVYSPLHF.

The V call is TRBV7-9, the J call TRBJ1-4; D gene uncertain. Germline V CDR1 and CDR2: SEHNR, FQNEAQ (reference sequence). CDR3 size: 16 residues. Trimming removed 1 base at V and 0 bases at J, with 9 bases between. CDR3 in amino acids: CASSLGKGPTNEKLFF. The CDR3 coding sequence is TGTGCCAGCAGCTTAGGAAAGGGCCCAACTAATGAAAAACTGTTTTTT.

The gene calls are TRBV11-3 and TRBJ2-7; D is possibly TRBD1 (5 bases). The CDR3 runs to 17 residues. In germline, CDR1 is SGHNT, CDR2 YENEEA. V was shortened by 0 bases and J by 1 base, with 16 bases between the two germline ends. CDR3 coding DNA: TGTGCCAGCAGCTTAGATCTCCCCGGGCAGGGATCCTACGAGCAGTACTTC. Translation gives CASSLDLPGQGSYEQYF.